The 25 T cell receptor beta chains listed next were all sequenced from one sample in a study of identical twins. TCRdb itself ran the 5' RACE reads through MiXCR, one entry per CDR3 protein. The data show around 490,000 distinct CDR3 sequences, about 13% seen once. This same sample was also taken into another study, of yellow fever vaccine responses in identical twins.

Source material: CD4+ T cells sorted from blood. The receptor set was obtained from a young woman in good health.

This clonotype was counted only a few times. The rearrangement uses TRBV12-3 or TRBV12-4 and TRBJ2-1; 8 bases are a match to TRBD2. Trimming cost V 4 bases and J 5 bases; bases outside gene matches: 7. CDR3 size: 15 residues. CDR3 in amino acids: CASSYRGGPNNEQFF. For the CDR3, the DNA is TGTGCCAGCAGTTATCGCGGGGGGCCCAACAATGAGCAGTTCTTC.

This clonotype has more than one count but fewer than ten. The chain couples TRBV12-3 or TRBV12-4 to TRBJ2-1; 7 bases align to TRBD2. The CDR3 sequence is 15 residues long. With 1 base clipped from V and 7 bases from J, the junction kept 7 bases outside the gene matches. The CDR3 here is CASSLGRGRRNEQFF. As DNA, the CDR3 is TGTGCCAGCAGTTTAGGGCGGGGGAGAAGAAATGAGCAGTTCTTC.

The gene calls are TRBV7-9 and TRBJ2-2, with 7 bases matching TRBD2. With 2 bases clipped from V and 3 bases from J, the junction kept 9 bases outside the gene matches. Germline values: CDR1 SEHNR, CDR2 FQNEAQ (reference sequence). The CDR3 covers 17 residues. CDR3 nucleotides: TGTGCCAGCAGCTTATCTGTGACTAGCAGCGACACCGGGGAGCTGTTTTTT. Amino acids: CASSLSVTSSDTGELFF.

This sequence joins TRBV21-1 and TRBJ1-4; the D segment call TRBD1 is taken from the table without a DNA check. TRBV21-1 is noted as a pseudogene. This CDR3 region has 16 residues. The CDR3 DNA follows: TGTGCCAGCACCCAGGGACAGGGTTCTACTAATGAAAAACTGTTTTTT. This gives the protein CASTQGQGSTNEKLFF.

This chain joins TRBV6-1 and TRBJ2-7; D remains unclear. This CDR3 is 15 amino acids long. Germline assignment: CDR1 MNHNS and CDR2 SASEGT. V was trimmed by 5 bases and J by 2 bases, leaving 16 bases between them. The CDR3 loop is CASSRALNQPYEQYF. Written as DNA, the CDR3 is TGTGCCAGCAGTCGGGCCCTTAACCAACCCTACGAGCAGTACTTC.

This clonotype turned up a few times. This sequence joins TRBV20-1 and TRBJ2-3; 8 nucleotides match TRBD1. With V trimmed by 0 bases and J by 5 bases, 10 bases remained unmatched. In germline, CDR1 is DFQATT, CDR2 SNEGSKA (reference sequence). CDR3 length: 16 amino acids. The CDR3 bases are TGCAGTGCTAGAGAAAGCAACAGGGGGTTCGTAGATACGCAGTATTTT. The encoded protein is CSARESNRGFVDTQYF.

The gene calls are TRBV29-1 and TRBJ2-6; D assignment may be TRBD1 or TRBD2 (5 bases each). V was shortened by 4 bases and J by 4 bases, with 11 bases between the two germline ends. The length of the CDR3 is 14 residues. Looked up from germline, CDR1 is SQVTM and CDR2 is ANQGSEA. DNA for the CDR3: TGCAGCGTTGGAAGACGGGACGGGGCCAACGTCCTGACTTTC. Its protein product is CSVGRRDGANVLTF.

In this sample, this clonotype turned up once. The chain couples TRBV12-5 to TRBJ2-3; D is undetermined. Germline V lookup: CDR1 LGHNT, CDR2 FRNRAP. The germline V and J ends were trimmed by 7 bases and 4 bases, with 6 bases remaining between them. The CDR3 runs 11 residues. CDR3 bases: TGTGCTAGTGCCATTTCAGATACGCAGTATTTT. Its translation: CASAISDTQYF.

This clonotype has a handful of counts. J is TRBJ2-1 and V is TRBV7-2; 12 bases are shared with TRBD2. In germline, CDR1 is SGHTA, CDR2 FQGNSA. V lost 0 bases, J lost 7 bases, and 10 bases stayed unmatched. There are 18 residues in the CDR3. CDR3 protein: CASSLAATSGRMRNEQFF. The CDR3 DNA reads TGTGCCAGCAGCTTAGCGGCGACTAGCGGGAGAATGAGGAATGAGCAGTTCTTC.

This clonotype has a handful of counts. This chain uses TRBV15 with TRBJ2-5; D unresolved. V gave up 0 bases and J gave up 5 bases, with 13 bases separating them. The length of the CDR3 is 15 residues. Germline CDR1 is LNHNV and CDR2 is YYDKDF (reference sequence). The CDR3 is CATSRDVLVGETQYF. The CDR3 DNA is TGTGCCACCAGCAGAGACGTTTTGGTTGGTGAGACCCAGTACTTC.

This clonotype has more than one count but fewer than ten. This chain links TRBV15 with TRBJ2-7; possibly TRBD1 for D (5 bases). CDR1 is LNHNV, CDR2 YYDKDF, per germline (reference sequence). CDR3 length: 17 amino acids. The V end was cut by 1 base, the J end by 5 bases, with 21 bases between. The CDR3 DNA reads TGTGCCACCAGCAGAGCCCCAGAACAGGTATCGATAAACGAGCAGTACTTC. Its protein is CATSRAPEQVSINEQYF.

This clonotype was seen a few times. The J gene is TRBJ2-7, the V gene TRBV6-5; TRBD2 matches 7 bases. Trimming took 2 bases from V and 7 from J; bases not matched to a gene: 8. This CDR3 contains 14 residues. CDR1 is MNHEY, CDR2 SVGAGI, per germline. This CDR3 reads CASSYRRGLEEQYF. DNA of the CDR3: TGTGCCAGCAGTTACAGGCGGGGGTTAGAGGAGCAGTACTTC.

This clonotype occurred a few times. The chain carries TRBV4-3 and TRBJ2-1; 11 nucleotides agree with TRBD2. J gave up 10 bases and V 0 bases, and 5 bases lay outside the gene matches. Germline V gives CDR1 LGHNA, CDR2 YSLEER. This CDR3 contains 15 residues. The chain's CDR3 is CASSQDLSSGREQFF. The CDR3 DNA is TGCGCCAGCAGCCAAGATTTGTCTAGCGGGAGGGAGCAGTTCTTC.

This clonotype was detected only a few times. The chain joins TRBV4-3 to TRBJ2-1; TRBD1 or TRBD2 may be the D gene (5 bases each). The CDR3 spans 15 residues. Germline assignment: CDR1 LGHNA and CDR2 YSLEER. V gave up 3 bases and J gave up 9 bases, with 18 bases separating them. CDR3 amino acids: CASSQARAGSSEQFF. The CDR3 DNA follows: TGCGCCAGCAGCCAGGCGCGGGCAGGGAGTAGTGAGCAGTTCTTC.

The genes are TRBV9 and TRBJ2-1; D may be TRBD1 (5 bases). The V end was cut by 0 bases, the J end by 2 bases, with 12 bases between. Germline values: CDR1 SGDLS, CDR2 YYNGEE. CDR3 length equals 16 residues. The CDR3 is CASSVGGSATYNEQFF. In nucleotides, the CDR3 is TGTGCCAGCAGCGTAGGGGGCAGTGCTACCTACAATGAGCAGTTCTTC.

This clonotype appeared a few times. V is TRBV6-1 and J is TRBJ1-6; D might be TRBD1 (6 bases). V lost 6 bases to trimming and J lost 7 bases, with 13 bases between them. This CDR3 comprises 14 residues. Per germline, CDR1 MNHNS and CDR2 SASEGT. The chain's CDR3 is CASRPQGKNSPLHF. CDR3 nucleotide sequence: TGTGCCAGCAGGCCCCAGGGGAAGAATTCACCCCTCCACTTT.

CDR3 coding DNA: TGTGCCTGGACAGGACAGGTCGTACCCTACGAGCAGTACTTC. The encoded protein is CAWTGQVVPYEQYF. This chain connects TRBV30 to TRBJ2-7; TRBD1 agrees at 7 bases. Per germline, CDR1 GTSNPN and CDR2 SVGIG (reference sequence). The J segment lost 2 bases and the V segment lost 4 bases, leaving 8 bases of the junction unmatched. The CDR3 contains 14 residues.

V and J are TRBV29-1 and TRBJ2-7, with 8 bases fitting TRBD2. CDR1 is SQVTM and CDR2 is ANQGSEA in the germline V gene. The CDR3 has 14 residues. Trimming cost V 3 bases and J 5 bases; bases outside gene matches: 9. CDR3 amino acids: CSVETPGGPNEQYF. Here the CDR3 DNA reads TGCAGCGTTGAGACACCGGGAGGGCCCAACGAGCAGTACTTC.

This clonotype was counted ten times or more. The genes are TRBV29-1 and TRBJ2-5, with D possibly being TRBD1 or TRBD2 (6 bases each). The V end lost 4 bases, the J end lost 4 bases, and 10 bases lay between the germline ends. CDR1 SQVTM and CDR2 ANQGSEA come from the germline V gene. The CDR3 is made up of 12 amino acids. DNA of the CDR3: TGCAGCGTTGTCGAGGGGGGAGAGACCCAGTACTTC. Protein product: CSVVEGGETQYF.

This clonotype was recorded a few times. The chain has TRBV10-3 and TRBJ2-6; D is possibly TRBD1 (5 bases). The V gene lost 9 bases and the J gene lost 0 bases, with 15 bases spanning the gap. Germline CDR1 ENHRY, CDR2 SYGVKD. This CDR3 is built from 16 residues. The DNA of the CDR3 is TGTGCCATACAGGACCAGTTGATCTCTGGGGCCAACGTCCTGACTTTC. Translation gives CAIQDQLISGANVLTF.

The table lists this clonotype with many counts. The chain employs TRBV28 and TRBJ2-7, with D uncertain. This CDR3 contains 14 residues. The germline gives CDR1 MDHEN, CDR2 SYDVKM. V was cut by 7 bases and J by 2 bases, with 15 bases left in between. The CDR3 region is CASTPTTFPYEQYF. The CDR3 nucleotides read TGTGCCAGCACCCCGACGACATTCCCCTACGAGCAGTACTTC.

The rearrangement links TRBV20-1 to TRBJ1-4, with D tentatively TRBD1 (6 bases). The V end was cut by 0 bases, the J end by 8 bases, with 13 bases between. The CDR3 sequence is 14 residues long. Germline V lookup: CDR1 DFQATT, CDR2 SNEGSKA (reference sequence). CDR3 sequence reads: CSARENPQGEKLFF. The CDR3 nucleotides are TGCAGTGCTAGAGAGAACCCCCAGGGGGAAAAACTGTTTTTT.

In DNA form, the CDR3 reads TGTGCCAGCAGTCGAGAGAGGCTAGCGGGACACGGGGAGCTGTTTTTT. Protein: CASSRERLAGHGELFF. The chain links TRBV25-1 to TRBJ2-2; 9 bases fit TRBD2. The trim removed 5 bases at V and 7 bases at J, leaving 11 bases unmatched. Per germline, CDR1 MGHDK and CDR2 SYGVNS. The CDR3 totals 16 residues.

J is TRBJ2-7 and V is TRBV27; maybe TRBD2 (5 bases). The germline V and J ends were trimmed by 6 bases and 2 bases, with 11 bases remaining between them. CDR1 MNHEY and CDR2 SMNVEV come from the germline V gene (reference sequence). This CDR3 spans 13 amino acids. The CDR3 nucleotides read TGTGCCAGCAGCCCCGCGCGGGCCTACGAGCAGTACTTC. Translating gives CASSPARAYEQYF.

The table lists this clonotype with a few counts. The chain combines TRBV5-6 with TRBJ2-3, with D maybe TRBD2 (5 bases). CDR3 length: 15 residues. With 0 bases removed from V and 1 base from J, the gap between germline ends came to 9 bases. The V gene's germline CDR1 is SGHDT and CDR2 YYEEEE. In DNA form, the CDR3 reads TGTGCCAGCAGCTTGGACGGGAAAGGCACAGATACGCAGTATTTT. This encodes CASSLDGKGTDTQYF.